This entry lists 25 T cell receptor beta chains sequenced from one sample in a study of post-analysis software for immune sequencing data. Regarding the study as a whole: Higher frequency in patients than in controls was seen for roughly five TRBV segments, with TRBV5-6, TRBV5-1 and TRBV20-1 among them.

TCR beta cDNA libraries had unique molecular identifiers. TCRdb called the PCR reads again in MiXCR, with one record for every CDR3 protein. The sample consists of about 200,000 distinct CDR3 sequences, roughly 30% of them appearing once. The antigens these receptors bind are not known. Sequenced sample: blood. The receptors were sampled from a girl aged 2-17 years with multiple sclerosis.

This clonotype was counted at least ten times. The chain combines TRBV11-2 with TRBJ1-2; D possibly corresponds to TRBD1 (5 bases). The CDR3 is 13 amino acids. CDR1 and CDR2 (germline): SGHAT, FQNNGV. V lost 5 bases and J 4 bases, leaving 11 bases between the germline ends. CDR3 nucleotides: TGTGCCAGCAGCCCATGGGGGGGCTATGGCTACACCTTC. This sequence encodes CASSPWGGYGYTF.

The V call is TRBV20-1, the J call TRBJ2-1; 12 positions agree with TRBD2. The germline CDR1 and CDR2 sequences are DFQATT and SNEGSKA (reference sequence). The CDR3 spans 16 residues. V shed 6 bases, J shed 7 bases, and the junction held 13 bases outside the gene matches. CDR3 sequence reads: CSANPRLAGGRNEQFF. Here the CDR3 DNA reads TGCAGTGCCAATCCCCGTCTAGCGGGGGGGCGGAATGAGCAGTTCTTC.

Here the CDR3 reads CASSFTGAREAQYF. As DNA, the CDR3 is TGTGCCAGCAGCTTCACGGGGGCAAGGGAGGCCCAGTACTTC. The V call is TRBV7-6, the J call TRBJ2-5; D tentatively fits TRBD1 or TRBD2 (6 bases each). Germline CDR1 and CDR2: SGHVS and FNYEAQ. V dropped 3 bases and J dropped 9 bases, with 17 bases sitting between them. The CDR3 is made up of 14 amino acids. Supplemented by reference TRBV7-6 and TRBJ2-5, the full variable domain reads GAGVSQSPRYKVTKRGQDVALRCDPISGHVSLYWYRQALGQGPEFLTYFNYEAQQDKSGLPNDRFSAERPEGSISTLTIQRTEQRDSAMYRCASSFTGAREAQYFGPGTRLLVL.

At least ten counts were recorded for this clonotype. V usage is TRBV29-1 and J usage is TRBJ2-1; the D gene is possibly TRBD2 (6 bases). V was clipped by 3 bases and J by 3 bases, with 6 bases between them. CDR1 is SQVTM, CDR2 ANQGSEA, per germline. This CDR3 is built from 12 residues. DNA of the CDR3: TGCAGCGTTGACGGGGGCTACAATGAGCAGTTCTTC. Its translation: CSVDGGYNEQFF.

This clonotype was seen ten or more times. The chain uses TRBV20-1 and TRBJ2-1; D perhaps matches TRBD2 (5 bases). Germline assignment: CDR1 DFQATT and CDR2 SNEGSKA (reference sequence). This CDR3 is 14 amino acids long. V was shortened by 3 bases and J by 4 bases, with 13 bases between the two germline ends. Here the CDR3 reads CSARMAGPYNEQFF. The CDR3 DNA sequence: TGCAGTGCTAGGATGGCGGGTCCTTACAATGAGCAGTTCTTC.

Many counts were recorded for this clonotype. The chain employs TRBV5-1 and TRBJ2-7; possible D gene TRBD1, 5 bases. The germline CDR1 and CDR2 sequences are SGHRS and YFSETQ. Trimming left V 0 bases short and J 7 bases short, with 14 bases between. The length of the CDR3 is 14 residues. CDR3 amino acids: CASSLGTPPMEQYF. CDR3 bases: TGCGCCAGCAGCTTGGGGACACCCCCTATGGAGCAGTACTTC. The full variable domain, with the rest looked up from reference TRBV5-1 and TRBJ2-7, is KAGVTQTPRYLIKTRGQQVTLSCSPISGHRSVSWYQQTPGQGLQFLFEYFSETQRNKGNFPGRFSGRQFSNSRSEMNVSTLELGDSALYLCASSLGTPPMEQYFGPGTRLTVT.

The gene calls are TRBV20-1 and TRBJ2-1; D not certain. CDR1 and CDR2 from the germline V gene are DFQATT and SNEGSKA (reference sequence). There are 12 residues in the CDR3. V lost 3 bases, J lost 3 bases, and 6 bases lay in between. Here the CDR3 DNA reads TGCAGTGCTAGGTGGGGCTACAATGAGCAGTTCTTC. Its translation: CSARWGYNEQFF.

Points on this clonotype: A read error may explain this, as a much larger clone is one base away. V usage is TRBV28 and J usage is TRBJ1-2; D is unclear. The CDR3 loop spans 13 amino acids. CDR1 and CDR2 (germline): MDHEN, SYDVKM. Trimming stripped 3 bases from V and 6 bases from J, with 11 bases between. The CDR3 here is CASSLVRDDGYTF. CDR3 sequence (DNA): TGTGCCAGCAGTTTGGTCCGCGATGATGGCTACACCTTC.

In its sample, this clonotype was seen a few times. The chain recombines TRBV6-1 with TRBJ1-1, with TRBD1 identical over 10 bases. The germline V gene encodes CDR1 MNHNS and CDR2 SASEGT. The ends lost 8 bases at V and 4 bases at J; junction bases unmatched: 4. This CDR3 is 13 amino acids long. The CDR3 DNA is TGTGCCAGCGGCCGGACAGGGGGCACTGAAGCTTTCTTT. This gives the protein CASGRTGGTEAFF.

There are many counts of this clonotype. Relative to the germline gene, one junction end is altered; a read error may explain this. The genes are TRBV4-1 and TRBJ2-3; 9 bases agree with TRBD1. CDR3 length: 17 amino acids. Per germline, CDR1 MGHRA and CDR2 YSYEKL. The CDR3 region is CASSHVGQGRSIDTQYF. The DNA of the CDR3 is TGCGCCAGCAGCCACGTGGGACAGGGACGTAGCATAGATACGCAGTATTTT.

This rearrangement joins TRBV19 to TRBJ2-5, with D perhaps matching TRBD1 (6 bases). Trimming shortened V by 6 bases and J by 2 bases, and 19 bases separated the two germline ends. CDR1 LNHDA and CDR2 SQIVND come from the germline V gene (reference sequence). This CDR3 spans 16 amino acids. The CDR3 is CASRPGQIYRQETQYF. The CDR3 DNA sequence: TGTGCCAGTAGGCCGGGACAAATTTATCGTCAAGAGACCCAGTACTTC. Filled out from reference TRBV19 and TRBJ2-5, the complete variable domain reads DGGITQSPKYLFRKEGQNVTLSCEQNLNHDAMYWYRQDPGQGLRLIYYSQIVNDFQKGDIAEGYSVSREKKESFPLTVTSAQKNPTAFYLCASRPGQIYRQETQYFGPGTRLLVL.

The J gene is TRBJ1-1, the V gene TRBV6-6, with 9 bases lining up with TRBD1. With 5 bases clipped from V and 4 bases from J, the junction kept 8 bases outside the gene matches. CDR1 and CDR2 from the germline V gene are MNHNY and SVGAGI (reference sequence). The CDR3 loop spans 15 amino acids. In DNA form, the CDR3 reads TGTGCCAGCAGTACGCAACAGGGGGCGGGCACTGAAGCTTTCTTT. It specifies CASSTQQGAGTEAFF.

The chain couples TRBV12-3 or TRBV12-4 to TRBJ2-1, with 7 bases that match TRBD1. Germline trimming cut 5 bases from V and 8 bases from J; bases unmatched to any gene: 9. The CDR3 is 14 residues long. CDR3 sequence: CASSPRQGWDEQFF. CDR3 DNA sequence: TGTGCCAGCAGTCCCCGACAGGGTTGGGATGAGCAGTTCTTC.

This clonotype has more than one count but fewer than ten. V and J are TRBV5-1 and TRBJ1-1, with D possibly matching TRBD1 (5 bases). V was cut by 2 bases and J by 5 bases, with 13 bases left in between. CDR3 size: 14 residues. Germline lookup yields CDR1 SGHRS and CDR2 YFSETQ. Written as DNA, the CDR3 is TGCGCCAGCAGCTTTATTCAGGGAGGAACTGAAGCTTTCTTT. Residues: CASSFIQGGTEAFF.

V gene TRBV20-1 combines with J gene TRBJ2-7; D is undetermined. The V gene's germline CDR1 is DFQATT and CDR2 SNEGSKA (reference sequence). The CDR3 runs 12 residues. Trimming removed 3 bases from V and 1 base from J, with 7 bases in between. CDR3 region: CSASLGSYEQYF. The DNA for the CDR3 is TGCAGTGCTAGCTTGGGATCCTACGAGCAGTACTTC.

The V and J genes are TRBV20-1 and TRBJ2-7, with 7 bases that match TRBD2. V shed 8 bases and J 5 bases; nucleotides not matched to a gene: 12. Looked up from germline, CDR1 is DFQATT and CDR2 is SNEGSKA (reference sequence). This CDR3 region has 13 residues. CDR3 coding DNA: TGCAGTCCTTCGCCCAGCGGGAACCACGAGCAGTACTTC. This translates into CSPSPSGNHEQYF.

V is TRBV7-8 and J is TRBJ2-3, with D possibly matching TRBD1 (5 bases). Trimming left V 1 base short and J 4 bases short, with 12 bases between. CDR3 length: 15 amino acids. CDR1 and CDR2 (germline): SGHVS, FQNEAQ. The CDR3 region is CASSLGGHPSDTQYF. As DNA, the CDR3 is TGTGCCAGCAGCTTAGGTGGACACCCATCAGATACGCAGTATTTT.

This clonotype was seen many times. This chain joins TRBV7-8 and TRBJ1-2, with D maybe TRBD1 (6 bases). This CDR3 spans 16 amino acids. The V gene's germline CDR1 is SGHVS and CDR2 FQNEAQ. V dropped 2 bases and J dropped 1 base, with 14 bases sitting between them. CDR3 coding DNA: TGTGCCAGCAGCTTAAAGGGGGAGACGCTTAACTATGGCTACACCTTC. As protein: CASSLKGETLNYGYTF.

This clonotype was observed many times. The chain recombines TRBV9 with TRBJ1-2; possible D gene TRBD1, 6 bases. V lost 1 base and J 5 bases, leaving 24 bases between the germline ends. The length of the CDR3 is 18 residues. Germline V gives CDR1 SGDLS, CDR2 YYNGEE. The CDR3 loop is CASSVLSTGNRGRYGYTF. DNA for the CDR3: TGTGCCAGCAGCGTATTGAGCACAGGGAACCGCGGGAGGTATGGCTACACCTTC.

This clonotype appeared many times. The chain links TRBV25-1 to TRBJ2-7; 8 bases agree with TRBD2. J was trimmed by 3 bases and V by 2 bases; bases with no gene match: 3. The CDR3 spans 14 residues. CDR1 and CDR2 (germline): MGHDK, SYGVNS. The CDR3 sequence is CASSEAGGFYEQYF. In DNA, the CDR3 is TGTGCCAGCAGTGAAGCGGGAGGTTTCTACGAGCAGTACTTC.

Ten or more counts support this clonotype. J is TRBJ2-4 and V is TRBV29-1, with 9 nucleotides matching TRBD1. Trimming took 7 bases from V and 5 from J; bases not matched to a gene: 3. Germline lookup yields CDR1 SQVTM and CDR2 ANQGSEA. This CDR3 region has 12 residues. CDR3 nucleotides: TGCAGCGCTCGACAGGGGGAAAACATTCAGTACTTC. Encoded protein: CSARQGENIQYF.

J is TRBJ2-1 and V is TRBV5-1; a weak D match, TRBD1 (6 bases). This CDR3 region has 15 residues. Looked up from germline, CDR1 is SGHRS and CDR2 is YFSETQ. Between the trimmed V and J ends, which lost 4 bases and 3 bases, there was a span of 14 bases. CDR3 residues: CASSTGTSYYNEQFF. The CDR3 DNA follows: TGCGCCAGCAGCACCGGGACATCATACTACAATGAGCAGTTCTTC.

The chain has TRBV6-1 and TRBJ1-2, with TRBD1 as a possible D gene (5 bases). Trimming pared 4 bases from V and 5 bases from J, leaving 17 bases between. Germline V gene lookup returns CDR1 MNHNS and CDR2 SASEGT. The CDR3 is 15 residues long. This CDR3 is CASSGGVRADYGYTF. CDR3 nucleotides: TGTGCCAGCAGTGGAGGGGTCAGAGCTGATTATGGCTACACCTTC.

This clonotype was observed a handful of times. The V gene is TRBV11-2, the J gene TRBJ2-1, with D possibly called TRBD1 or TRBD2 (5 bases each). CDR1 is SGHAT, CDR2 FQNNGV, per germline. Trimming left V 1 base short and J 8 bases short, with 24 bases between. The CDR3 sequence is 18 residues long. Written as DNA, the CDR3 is TGTGCCAGCAGCTTAGCTGGACCGGGACGTGCCCGGGGCGATGAGCAGTTCTTC. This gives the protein CASSLAGPGRARGDEQFF.

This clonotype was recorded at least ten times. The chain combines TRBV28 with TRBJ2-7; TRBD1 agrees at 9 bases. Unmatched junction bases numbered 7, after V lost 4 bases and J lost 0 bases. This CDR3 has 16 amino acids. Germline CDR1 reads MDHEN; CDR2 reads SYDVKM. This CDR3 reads CASSSYGDRASYEQYF. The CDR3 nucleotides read TGTGCCAGCAGTTCGTACGGGGACAGGGCCTCCTACGAGCAGTACTTC.